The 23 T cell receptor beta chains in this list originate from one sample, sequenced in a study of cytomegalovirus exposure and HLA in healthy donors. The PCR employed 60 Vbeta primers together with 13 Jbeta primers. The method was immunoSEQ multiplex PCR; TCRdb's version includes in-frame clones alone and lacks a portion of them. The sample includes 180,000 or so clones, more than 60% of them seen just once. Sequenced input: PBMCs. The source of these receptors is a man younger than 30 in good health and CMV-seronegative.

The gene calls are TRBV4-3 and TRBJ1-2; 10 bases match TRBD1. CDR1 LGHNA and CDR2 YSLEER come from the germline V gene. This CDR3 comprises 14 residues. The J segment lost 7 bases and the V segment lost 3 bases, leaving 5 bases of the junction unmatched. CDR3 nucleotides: TGCGCCAGCAGCCACCGGGACAGGGGTGGTGGCTACACCTTC. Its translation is CASSHRDRGGGYTF.

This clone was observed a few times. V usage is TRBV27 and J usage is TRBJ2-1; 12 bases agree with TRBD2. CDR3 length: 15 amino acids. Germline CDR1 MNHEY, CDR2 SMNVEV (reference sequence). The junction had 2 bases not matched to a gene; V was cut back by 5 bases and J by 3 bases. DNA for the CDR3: TGTGCCAGCAGTCAGACTAGCGGGAGCTACAATGAGCAGTTCTTC. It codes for CASSQTSGSYNEQFF.

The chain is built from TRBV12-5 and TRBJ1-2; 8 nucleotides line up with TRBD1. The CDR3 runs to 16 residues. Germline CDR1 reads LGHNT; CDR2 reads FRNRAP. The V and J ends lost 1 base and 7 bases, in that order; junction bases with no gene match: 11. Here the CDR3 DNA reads TGTGCTAGTGGTTTGGGCCTGACAGGGGACGAAGCTGGCTACACCTTC. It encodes CASGLGLTGDEAGYTF.

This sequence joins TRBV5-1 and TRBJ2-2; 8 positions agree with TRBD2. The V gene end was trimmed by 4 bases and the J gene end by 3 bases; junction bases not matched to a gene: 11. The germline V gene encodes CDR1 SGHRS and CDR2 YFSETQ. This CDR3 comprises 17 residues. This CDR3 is CASSPAEFSGDTGELFF. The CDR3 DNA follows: TGCGCCAGCAGCCCCGCGGAGTTTAGCGGGGACACCGGGGAGCTGTTTTTT.

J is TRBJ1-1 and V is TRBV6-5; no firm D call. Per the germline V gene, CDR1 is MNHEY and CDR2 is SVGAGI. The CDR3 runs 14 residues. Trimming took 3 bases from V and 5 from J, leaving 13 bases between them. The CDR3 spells CASSYLSGGTEAFF. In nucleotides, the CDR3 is TGTGCCAGCAGTTATTTGTCTGGAGGGACTGAAGCTTTCTTT.

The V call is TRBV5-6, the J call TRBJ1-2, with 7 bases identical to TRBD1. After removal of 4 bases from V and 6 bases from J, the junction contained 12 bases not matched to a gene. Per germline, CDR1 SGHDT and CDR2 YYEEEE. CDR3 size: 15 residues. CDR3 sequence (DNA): TGTGCCAGCAGCCTGCCAGGACAGGCCGGGAATGGCTACACCTTC. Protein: CASSLPGQAGNGYTF.

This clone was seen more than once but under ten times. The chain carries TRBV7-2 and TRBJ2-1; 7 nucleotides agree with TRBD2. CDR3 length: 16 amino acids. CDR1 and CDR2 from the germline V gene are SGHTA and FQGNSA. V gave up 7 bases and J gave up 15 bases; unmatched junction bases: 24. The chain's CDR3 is CASTDDPLATRSSRFF. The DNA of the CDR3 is TGTGCCAGCACAGATGACCCACTAGCGACCCGTTCCAGTCGGTTCTTC.

CDR3: CASSSSDRPNQETQYF. The CDR3 nucleotides are TGTGCCAGCAGCTCATCGGACAGACCTAACCAAGAGACCCAGTACTTC. The chain combines TRBV7-9 with TRBJ2-5; tentatively, D is TRBD1 (6 bases). CDR1 SEHNR and CDR2 FQNEAQ come from the germline V gene (reference sequence). The CDR3 extends over 16 amino acids. Trimming removed 4 bases from V and 0 bases from J, with 15 bases in between.

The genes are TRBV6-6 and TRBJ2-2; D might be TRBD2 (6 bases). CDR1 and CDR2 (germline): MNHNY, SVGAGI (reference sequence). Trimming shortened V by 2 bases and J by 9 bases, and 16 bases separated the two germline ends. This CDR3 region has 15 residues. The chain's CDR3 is CASSYGGTAGRELFF. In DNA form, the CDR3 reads TGTGCCAGCAGTTACGGAGGGACGGCCGGTCGGGAGCTGTTTTTT.

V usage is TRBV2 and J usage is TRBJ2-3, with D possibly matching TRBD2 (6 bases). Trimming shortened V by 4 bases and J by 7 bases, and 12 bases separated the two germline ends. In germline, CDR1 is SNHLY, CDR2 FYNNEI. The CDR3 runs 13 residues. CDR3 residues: CASSGPGLYTQYF. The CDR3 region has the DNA TGTGCCAGCAGTGGGCCGGGACTCTATACGCAGTATTTT.

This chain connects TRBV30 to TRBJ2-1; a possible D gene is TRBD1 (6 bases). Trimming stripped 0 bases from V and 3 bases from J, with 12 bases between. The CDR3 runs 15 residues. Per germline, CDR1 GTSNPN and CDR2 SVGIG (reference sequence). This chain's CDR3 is CAWSVQGGYYNEQFF. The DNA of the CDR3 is TGTGCCTGGAGTGTACAAGGGGGTTACTACAATGAGCAGTTCTTC.

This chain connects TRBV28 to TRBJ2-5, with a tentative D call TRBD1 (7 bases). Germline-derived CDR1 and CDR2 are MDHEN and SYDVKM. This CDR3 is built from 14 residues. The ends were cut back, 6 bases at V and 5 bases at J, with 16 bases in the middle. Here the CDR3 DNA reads TGTGCCAGCAGCCAGGGGGGAATAGGGGAGACCCAGTACTTC. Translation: CASSQGGIGETQYF.

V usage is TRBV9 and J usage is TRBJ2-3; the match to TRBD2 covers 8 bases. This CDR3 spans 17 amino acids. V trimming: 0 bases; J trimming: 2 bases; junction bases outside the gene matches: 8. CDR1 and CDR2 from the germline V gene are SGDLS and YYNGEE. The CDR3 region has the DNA TGTGCCAGCAGCGTAGGCCTAGCGGGCATACTCACAGATACGCAGTATTTT. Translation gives CASSVGLAGILTDTQYF.

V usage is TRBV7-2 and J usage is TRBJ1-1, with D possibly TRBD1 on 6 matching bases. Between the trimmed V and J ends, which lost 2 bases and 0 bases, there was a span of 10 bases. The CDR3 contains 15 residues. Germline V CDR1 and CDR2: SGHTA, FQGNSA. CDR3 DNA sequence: TGTGCCAGCAGCTTATCGGGACAATTGAACACTGAAGCTTTCTTT. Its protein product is CASSLSGQLNTEAFF.

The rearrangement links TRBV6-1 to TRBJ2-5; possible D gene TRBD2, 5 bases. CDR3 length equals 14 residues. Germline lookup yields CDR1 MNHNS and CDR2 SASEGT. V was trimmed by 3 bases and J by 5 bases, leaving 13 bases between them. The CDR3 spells CASSDDMREETQYF. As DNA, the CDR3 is TGTGCCAGCAGTGACGACATGAGGGAGGAGACCCAGTACTTC.

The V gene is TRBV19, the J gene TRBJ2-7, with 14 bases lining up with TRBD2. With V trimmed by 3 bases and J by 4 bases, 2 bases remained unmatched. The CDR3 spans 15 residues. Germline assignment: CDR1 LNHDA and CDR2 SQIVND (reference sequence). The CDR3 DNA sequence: TGTGCCAGTAGTATGACTAGCGGGGGGGGGTACGAGCAGTACTTC. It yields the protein CASSMTSGGGYEQYF. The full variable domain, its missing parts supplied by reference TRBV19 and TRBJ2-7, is DGGITQSPKYLFRKEGQNVTLSCEQNLNHDAMYWYRQDPGQGLRLIYYSQIVNDFQKGDIAEGYSVSREKKESFPLTVTSAQKNPTAFYLCASSMTSGGGYEQYFGPGTRLTVT.

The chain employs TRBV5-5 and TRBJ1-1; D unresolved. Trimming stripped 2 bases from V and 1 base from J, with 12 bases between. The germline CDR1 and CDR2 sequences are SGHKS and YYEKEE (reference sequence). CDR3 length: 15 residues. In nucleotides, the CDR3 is TGTGCCAGCAGCTTACTGACGGGTCGGAACACTGAAGCTTTCTTT. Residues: CASSLLTGRNTEAFF.

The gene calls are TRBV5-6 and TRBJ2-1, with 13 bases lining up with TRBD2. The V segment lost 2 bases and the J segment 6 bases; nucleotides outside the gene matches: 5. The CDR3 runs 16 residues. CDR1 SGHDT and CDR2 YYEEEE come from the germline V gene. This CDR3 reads CASSLAGTSGTNEQFF. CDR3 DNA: TGTGCCAGCAGCTTAGCCGGGACTAGCGGGACCAATGAGCAGTTCTTC.

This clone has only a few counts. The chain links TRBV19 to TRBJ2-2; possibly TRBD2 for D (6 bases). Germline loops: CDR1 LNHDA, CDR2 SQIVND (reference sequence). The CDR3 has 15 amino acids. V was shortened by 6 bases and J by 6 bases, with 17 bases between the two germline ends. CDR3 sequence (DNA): TGTGCCAGTAGGACCCAAGGGGCGGGGCCCGGGGAGCTGTTTTTT. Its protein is CASRTQGAGPGELFF.

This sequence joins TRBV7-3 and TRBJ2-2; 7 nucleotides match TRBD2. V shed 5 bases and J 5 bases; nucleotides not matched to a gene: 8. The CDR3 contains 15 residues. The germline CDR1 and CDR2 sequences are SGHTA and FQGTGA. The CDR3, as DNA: TGTGCCAGCAGCCTAAGGGAGGGCCGAACCGGGGAGCTGTTTTTT. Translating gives CASSLREGRTGELFF.

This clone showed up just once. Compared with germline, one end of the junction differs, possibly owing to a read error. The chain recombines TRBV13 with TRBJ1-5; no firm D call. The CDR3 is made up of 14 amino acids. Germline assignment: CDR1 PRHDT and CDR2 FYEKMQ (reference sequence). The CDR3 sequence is CVSSLGHSNQPQHF. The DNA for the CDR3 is TGTGTCAGCAGCTTAGGTCATAGCAATCAGCCCCAGCATTTT.

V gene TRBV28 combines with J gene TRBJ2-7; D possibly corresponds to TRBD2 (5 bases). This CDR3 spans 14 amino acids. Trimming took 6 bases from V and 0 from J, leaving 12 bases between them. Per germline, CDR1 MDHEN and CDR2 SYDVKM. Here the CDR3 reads CASSPGGPSYEQYF. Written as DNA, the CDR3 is TGTGCCAGCAGCCCCGGCGGGCCCTCCTACGAGCAGTACTTC.

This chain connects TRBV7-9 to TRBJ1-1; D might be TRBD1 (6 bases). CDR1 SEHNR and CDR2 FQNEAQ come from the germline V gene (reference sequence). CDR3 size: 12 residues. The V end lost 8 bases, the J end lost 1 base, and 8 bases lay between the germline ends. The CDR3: CASGGQNTEAFF. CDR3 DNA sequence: TGTGCCAGCGGGGGACAGAACACTGAAGCTTTCTTT. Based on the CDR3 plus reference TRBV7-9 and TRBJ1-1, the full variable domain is DTGVSQNPRHKITKRGQNVTFRCDPISEHNRLYWYRQTLGQGPEFLTYFQNEAQLEKSRLLSDRFSAERPKGSFSTLEIQRTEQGDSAMYLCASGGQNTEAFFGQGTRLTVV.